This TCR beta chain was sequenced in a study of blood T cell repertoires in COVID-19. The CDR3 length is 14 residues. Germline V gene sequence: CDR1 LGHDT, CDR2 YNNKEL (reference sequence). The trim removed 3 bases at V and 5 bases at J, leaving 5 bases unmatched. In the original workflow: Estimation of nucleated cell counts relied on the amplification of reference gene primers. Sequenced by immunoSEQ multiplex PCR; TCRdb stores in-frame clones only, minus some. V and J calls and clone size are those listed in that table; D and trimming were worked out from the DNA. The data contain under 85,000 clones, more than 70% of them singletons.

The specimen was peripheral blood. The TCR sequence derives from an elderly man with active or convalescent COVID-19. The rearrangement joins TRBV3-1 (or the pseudogene TRBV3-2) to TRBJ1-2; 8 bases map to TRBD1. The CDR3 DNA is TGTGCCAGCAGCCAGGACAGGGCTTGGTATGGCTACACCTTC. This codes for CASSQDRAWYGYTF.